Listed below are T cell receptor beta chains from one sample, sequenced in a study of blood T cell repertoires in COVID-19. Method: immunoSEQ multiplex PCR; TCRdb's copy keeps in-frame clones and lacks some. Among tens of thousands of clones listed, over 65% were seen once. The sequencing sample was made of peripheral blood. These receptors all come from a human donor in a cohort sampled during active COVID-19. CDR3s include the opening cysteine and the closing phenylalanine or tryptophan. D genes are given only for firm matches. Clone size is not always given. Where it is, it says once, few, many or a class for expanded clones.

TRBJ1-2 | 15 | TRBV11-2 | . | TRBD1 | CASSHPGQGNYGYTF | TGTGCCAGCAGCCACCCGGGACAGGGGAACTATGGCTACACCTTC
TRBJ2-3 | 15 | TRBV18 | . | TRBD2 | CASSPQGSGVDTQYF | TGTGCCAGCTCACCACAAGGAAGCGGGGTAGATACGCAGTATTTT
TRBJ2-2 | 14 | TRBV28 | . | TRBD1 | CASLGQGLAGELFF | TGTGCCAGCCTGGGACAGGGCTTGGCCGGGGAGCTGTTTTTT
TRBJ1-2 | 14 | TRBV20-1 | . | . | CSASGAQGKYGYTF | TGCAGTGCTAGTGGGGCTCAGGGGAAATATGGCTACACCTTC
TRBJ2-2 | 15 | TRBV5-1 | . | TRBD1 | CASSSGTGGTGELFF | TGCGCCAGCAGCTCCGGGACAGGGGGCACCGGGGAGCTGTTTTTT
TRBJ1-2 | 15 | TRBV15 | . | TRBD1 | CATSRMGQEKYGYTF | TGTGCCACCAGCAGGATGGGACAGGAGAAGTATGGCTACACCTTC
TRBJ2-2 | 15 | TRBV2 | . | TRBD2 | CARGSSGRHTGELFF | TGTGCCAGGGGTTCTAGCGGGAGGCACACCGGGGAGCTGTTTTTT
TRBJ2-5 | 13 | TRBV5-1 | . | . | CASSLVPGETQYF | TGCGCCAGCAGCTTGGTCCCGGGTGAGACCCAGTACTTC
TRBJ1-2 | 14 | TRBV5-4 | . | TRBD1 | CASSTSDRGWGYTF | TGTGCCAGCAGCACGTCGGACAGGGGTTGGGGCTACACCTTC
TRBJ2-5 | 14 | TRBV5-1 | . | TRBD1 | CASSLATGVETQYF | TGCGCCAGCAGCTTAGCGACAGGGGTAGAGACCCAGTACTTC
TRBJ2-7 | 12 | TRBV28 | . | . | CASSTLGYEQYF | TGTGCCAGCAGTACCCTAGGCTACGAGCAGTACTTC
TRBJ1-2 | 13 | TRBV6-1 | . | TRBD1 | CASSEEGQGRYTF | TGTGCCAGCAGTGAGGAGGGACAGGGCCGCTACACCTTC
TRBJ2-7 | 15 | TRBV7-9 | . | TRBD1 | CASTTGTGSSYEQYF | TGTGCCAGCACTACCGGGACAGGGTCCTCCTACGAGCAGTACTTC
TRBJ1-1 | 16 | TRBV9 | . | . | CASSVRRAGKNTEAFF | TGTGCCAGCAGCGTAAGGAGGGCAGGGAAGAACACTGAAGCTTTCTTT
TRBJ1-2 | 14 | TRBV28 | few | TRBD1 | CASSIPQGDYGYTF | TGTGCCAGCAGCATCCCGCAGGGGGACTATGGCTACACCTTC